Listed below are T cell receptor beta chains from one sample, sequenced in a study of cytomegalovirus exposure and HLA in healthy donors. Clones were sequenced by immunoSEQ multiplex PCR, and TCRdb holds only the in-frame ones, with some missing. The table lists approximately 89,000 clones, 76% of them singletons. Sequenced input: PBMCs. These TCRs come from a male donor in good health and CMV-seronegative. CDR3s include the opening cysteine and the closing phenylalanine or tryptophan. The D gene is left open where the match is weak. The size of a clone is reported for some rows only, either as once, few or many, or as a class for expanded clones.

j_gene,abundance,d_gene,len,v_gene,CDR3nt,CDR3aa
TRBJ2-2,many,NA,12,TRBV4-3,TGCGCCAGCAGCCAGGACTACGGGGAGCTGTTTTTT,CASSQDYGELFF
TRBJ1-2,NA,TRBD1,16,TRBV19,TGTGCCAGTAGTCCCCGGGACAGGGGGCGCGTCTCGGGCTACACCTTC,CASSPRDRGRVSGYTF
TRBJ2-7,NA,TRBD1,12,TRBV2,TGTGCCAGCAGTGGGACAGGCTTCGAGCAGTACTTC,CASSGTGFEQYF
TRBJ2-2,NA,NA,15,TRBV7-8,TGTGCCAGCAGCTTAGTCAGGGCTATGACCGGGGAGCTGTTTTTT,CASSLVRAMTGELFF
TRBJ1-2,NA,TRBD1,12,TRBV7-9,TGTGCCAGCAGCTCAAGGGGGCTTGGCTACACCTTC,CASSSRGLGYTF
TRBJ2-1,medium-sized,TRBD2,17,TRBV11-3,TGTGCCAGCAGCTTACGGCCCGGGACTAGCGGGAGGGATGAGCAGTTCTTC,CASSLRPGTSGRDEQFF
TRBJ1-1,NA,NA,14,TRBV29-1,TGCAGCGTAGCTACCGGGACTCCGAAGACTGAAGCTTTCTTT,CSVATGTPKTEAFF
TRBJ2-1,NA,NA,17,TRBV4-1,TGCGCCAGCAGCCAACCCCGACGGGGGTTACCGTCGAATGAGCAGTTCTTC,CASSQPRRGLPSNEQFF
TRBJ2-6,NA,TRBD1,15,TRBV10-2,TGCGCCAGCACCGGGACAGGGTCCGGGGCCAACGTCCTGACTTTC,CASTGTGSGANVLTF
TRBJ2-2,NA,NA,15,TRBV9,TGTGCCAGCAGCGCCCTGACAGGGAACACCGGGGAGCTGTTTTTT,CASSALTGNTGELFF
TRBJ2-3,once,NA,15,TRBV9,TGTGCCAGCAGCGTAGAAAATAGCCCCGCAGATACGCAGTATTTT,CASSVENSPADTQYF
TRBJ1-1,NA,TRBD1,15,TRBV27,TGTGCCAGCACCAAATGGAAATGGACAGGGACATTGGCTTTCTTT,CASTKWKWTGTLAFF
TRBJ1-3,NA,NA,16,TRBV28,TGTGCCAGCAACCTGGGGCAGGGCCTTTTTGGAAACACCATATATTTT,CASNLGQGLFGNTIYF
TRBJ2-7,once,NA,15,TRBV11-2,TGTGCCAGCAGCTCGCCGACAGGTATCACCTACGAGCAGTACTTC,CASSSPTGITYEQYF
TRBJ1-5,few,TRBD1,16,TRBV5-8,TGTGCCAGTTCGTGGGGGACAGGGTATCGCAATCAGCCCCAGCATTTT,CASSWGTGYRNQPQHF
TRBJ1-3,few,NA,16,TRBV27,TGTGCCAGCAGTTCCCGGACAGTTAGCTCTGGAAACACCATATATTTT,CASSSRTVSSGNTIYF
TRBJ2-6,NA,NA,18,TRBV5-4,TGTGCCAGCAGCTTGGACGTTGGTTTATACTCTGGGGCCAACGGCCTGACTTTC,CASSLDVGLYSGANGLTF
TRBJ1-2,NA,NA,13,TRBV7-8,TGTGCCAGCAGCCTAGACAGTAACTATGGCTACACCTTC,CASSLDSNYGYTF
TRBJ1-2,once,TRBD1,18,TRBV5-1,TGCGCCAGCAGCCGTGTGACAGGGGGCCTTAGAGCTAACTATGGCTACACCTTC,CASSRVTGGLRANYGYTF
TRBJ1-2,few,TRBD1,15,TRBV5-1,TGCGCCAGCAGTAGGACAGGGGGCGCTGAGGATGGCTACACCTTC,CASSRTGGAEDGYTF
TRBJ2-7,NA,TRBD1,15,TRBV5-1,TGCGCCAGCAGCTTGGGGACAGGGGGCGAGTACGAGCAGTACTTC,CASSLGTGGEYEQYF
TRBJ2-2,NA,NA,17,TRBV4-3,TGCGCCAGCAGCCAAGAGGGACGGGAGTGGAACACCGGGGAGCTGTTTTTT,CASSQEGREWNTGELFF
TRBJ1-3,NA,TRBD1,15,TRBV6-5,TGTGCCAGCAGGGACAGGCAGGAAGGTGGAAACACCATATATTTT,CASRDRQEGGNTIYF
TRBJ2-7,NA,TRBD2,18,TRBV29-1,TGCAGCGTCGCCCCCCAGGGGACAGCTAGCGGGAGCTCCTACGAGCAGTACTTC,CSVAPQGTASGSSYEQYF
TRBJ1-5,NA,NA,13,TRBV5-1,TGCGCCAGCAGCTTGGGGCCCAATCAGCCCCAGCATTTT,CASSLGPNQPQHF
TRBJ2-3,NA,TRBD1,18,TRBV7-2,TGTGCCAGCAGCCGAGATATCCGAAACAGGGGGCTTAAAGATACGCAGTATTTT,CASSRDIRNRGLKDTQYF
TRBJ2-5,NA,TRBD1,16,TRBV19,TGTGCCAGTAGTACTCTTCCGGGACAGGGGGAAGAGACCCAGTACTTC,CASSTLPGQGEETQYF
TRBJ1-1,NA,TRBD1,14,TRBV9,TGTGCCAGCAGCCCACCTCGGACAGGGACAGAAGCTTTCTTT,CASSPPRTGTEAFF
TRBJ1-2,NA,NA,13,TRBV5-1,TGCGCCAGCAGCACGGGACACCCTAATGGCTACACCTTC,CASSTGHPNGYTF
TRBJ1-4,NA,TRBD1,15,TRBV7-2,TGTGCCAGCAGCTTTTTAGGACAGGGAGTCGAAAAACTGTTTTTT,CASSFLGQGVEKLFF
TRBJ1-4,NA,NA,16,TRBV19,TGTGCCAGTAGTATAAGAGGTGGAACAGGGAGTGAAAAACTGTTTTTT,CASSIRGGTGSEKLFF
TRBJ2-7,once,TRBD1,16,TRBV5-6,TGTGCCAGCAGCTTGGGGATCCGGGACAGGGTCTACGAGCAGTACTTC,CASSLGIRDRVYEQYF
TRBJ2-2,NA,NA,13,TRBV4-3,TGCGCCAGCAGCCACCAAAACACCGGGGAGCTGTTTTTT,CASSHQNTGELFF
TRBJ1-4,few,NA,14,TRBV5-6,TGTGCCAGCAGCCGACCGGCAGGGGAGGAAAAACTGTTTTTT,CASSRPAGEEKLFF
TRBJ1-1,NA,NA,13,TRBV6-1,TGTGCCAGCACCAAGACACGCGACACTGAAGCTTTCTTT,CASTKTRDTEAFF
TRBJ1-2,NA,NA,14,TRBV30,TGTGCCTGGGTACCCGAGGACAGATACTATGGCTACACCTTC,CAWVPEDRYYGYTF
TRBJ1-6,once,NA,15,TRBV19,TGTGCCAGTAGTATGGGGAGCTCCTATAATTCACCCCTCCACTTT,CASSMGSSYNSPLHF
TRBJ2-7,few,NA,13,TRBV4-3,TGCGCCAGCAGCCGAACGGACAGCTACGAGCAGTACTTC,CASSRTDSYEQYF
TRBJ2-6,few,NA,19,TRBV5-1,TGCGCCAGCAGCCCGGGCCGAGGCAGCGGGCACTCTGGGGCCAACGTCCTGACTTTC,CASSPGRGSGHSGANVLTF
TRBJ1-5,NA,NA,17,TRBV7-2,TGTGCCAGCAGCTTAGCGGGTAGGGTTAGGGGGAATCAGCCCCAGCATTTT,CASSLAGRVRGNQPQHF